This is a list of T cell receptor beta chains from one sample in a study of blood T cell repertoires in COVID-19. Sequenced by immunoSEQ multiplex PCR; TCRdb stores in-frame clones only, minus some. In the table there are roughly 200,000 clones, 75% to 90% of which are singletons. Material: PBMCs or T cells enriched from blood (not recorded which). All receptors derive from a woman younger than 45 who had been exposed to COVID-19. Both conserved end residues are part of each CDR3. The order of the fields is CDR3 protein, CDR3 DNA, V gene, D gene, J gene, clone size. A D gene is named only where the DNA matches it firmly. A clone size is listed for some rows: how often the clone was seen (once, few, many), or a class if it is expanded.

CDR3aa: CASSPRLGEGFNYGYTF; CDR3nt: TGTGCCAGCAGCCCCCGGTTAGGGGAAGGTTTTAACTATGGCTACACCTTC; v_gene: TRBV9; d_gene: NA; j_gene: TRBJ1-2; abundance: NA
CDR3aa: CASSVRQRNEQFF; CDR3nt: TGTGCCAGCAGTGTTCGCCAACGGAATGAGCAGTTCTTC; v_gene: TRBV2; d_gene: NA; j_gene: TRBJ2-1; abundance: NA
CDR3aa: CASSTSGGATDTQYF; CDR3nt: TGTGCCAGCAGCACCAGCGGGGGGGCAACAGATACGCAGTATTTT; v_gene: TRBV11-2; d_gene: TRBD2; j_gene: TRBJ2-3; abundance: NA
CDR3aa: CATSRAQGMNTEAFF; CDR3nt: TGTGCCACCAGCAGAGCTCAGGGGATGAACACTGAAGCTTTCTTT; v_gene: TRBV15; d_gene: NA; j_gene: TRBJ1-1; abundance: NA
CDR3aa: CASSQGQFLTEQYF; CDR3nt: TGCGCCAGCAGCCAGGGACAGTTCCTAACCGAGCAGTACTTC; v_gene: TRBV5-1; d_gene: TRBD1; j_gene: TRBJ2-7; abundance: NA
CDR3aa: CAWNRQGSYEQYF; CDR3nt: TGTGCCTGGAACAGACAGGGCTCCTACGAGCAGTACTTC; v_gene: TRBV30; d_gene: TRBD1; j_gene: TRBJ2-7; abundance: NA
CDR3aa: CAWSVHVNTEAFF; CDR3nt: TGTGCCTGGAGTGTACACGTGAACACTGAAGCTTTCTTT; v_gene: TRBV30; d_gene: NA; j_gene: TRBJ1-1; abundance: once
CDR3aa: CASSLDFRDRGYGANVLTF; CDR3nt: TGTGCCAGCAGCTTGGATTTTCGGGACAGGGGGTATGGGGCCAACGTCCTGACTTTC; v_gene: TRBV5-6; d_gene: TRBD1; j_gene: TRBJ2-6; abundance: few
CDR3aa: CASRDRGGGTDTQYF; CDR3nt: TGTGCCAGTAGGGACAGGGGCGGCGGCACAGATACGCAGTATTTT; v_gene: TRBV19; d_gene: TRBD1; j_gene: TRBJ2-3; abundance: NA
CDR3aa: CASTHGTGGSYSNQPQHF; CDR3nt: TGCGCCAGCACTCACGGGACAGGGGGCTCTTATAGCAATCAGCCCCAGCATTTT; v_gene: TRBV23-1; d_gene: TRBD1; j_gene: TRBJ1-5; abundance: NA
CDR3aa: CASTIGTGLGTEAFF; CDR3nt: TGTGCCAGCACGATAGGAACGGGGTTAGGAACTGAAGCTTTCTTT; v_gene: TRBV7-8; d_gene: NA; j_gene: TRBJ1-1; abundance: NA
CDR3aa: CATAGGTDTQYF; CDR3nt: TGTGCCACTGCGGGAGGCACAGATACGCAGTATTTT; v_gene: TRBV5-6; d_gene: TRBD2; j_gene: TRBJ2-3; abundance: NA
CDR3aa: CASSDRDTNNSPLHF; CDR3nt: TGTGCCAGCAGCGATCGGGACACCAATAATTCACCCCTCCACTTT; v_gene: TRBV9; d_gene: NA; j_gene: TRBJ1-6; abundance: NA
CDR3aa: CATSRDRVTEAFF; CDR3nt: TGCGCCACCAGCCGGGACAGGGTGACTGAAGCTTTCTTT; v_gene: TRBV10-1; d_gene: TRBD1; j_gene: TRBJ1-1; abundance: large
CDR3aa: CASSQTGLAVDTQYF; CDR3nt: TGCGCCAGCAGCCAAACCGGACTAGCGGTAGATACGCAGTATTTT; v_gene: TRBV4-1; d_gene: TRBD2; j_gene: TRBJ2-3; abundance: NA
CDR3aa: CAISGHLNTEAFF; CDR3nt: TGTGCCATTTCGGGACATTTGAACACTGAAGCTTTCTTT; v_gene: TRBV10-3; d_gene: NA; j_gene: TRBJ1-1; abundance: NA
CDR3aa: CATGHARMNTEAFF; CDR3nt: TGTGCCACAGGACACGCCCGAATGAACACTGAAGCTTTCTTT; v_gene: TRBV10-3; d_gene: NA; j_gene: TRBJ1-1; abundance: NA
CDR3aa: CASSLSTGISYGYTF; CDR3nt: TGTGCCAGCAGCTTATCTACAGGGATTAGCTATGGCTACACCTTC; v_gene: TRBV7-8; d_gene: NA; j_gene: TRBJ1-2; abundance: NA
CDR3aa: CASSYQDRHNQPQHF; CDR3nt: TGTGCCAGCAGTTACCAGGACAGGCACAATCAGCCCCAGCATTTT; v_gene: TRBV6-5; d_gene: TRBD1; j_gene: TRBJ1-5; abundance: NA
CDR3aa: CASSLTQGQPQHF; CDR3nt: TGTGCCAGTAGTCTTACACAGGGTCAGCCCCAGCATTTT; v_gene: TRBV19; d_gene: NA; j_gene: TRBJ1-5; abundance: NA
CDR3aa: CSVDRDRANEQFF; CDR3nt: TGCAGCGTAGACCGGGACAGGGCTAATGAGCAGTTCTTC; v_gene: TRBV29-1; d_gene: TRBD1; j_gene: TRBJ2-1; abundance: NA
CDR3aa: CASSLGTNGGRDYGYTF; CDR3nt: TGCGCCAGCAGCTTGGGAACGAACGGGGGGAGAGACTATGGCTACACCTTC; v_gene: TRBV5-1; d_gene: NA; j_gene: TRBJ1-2; abundance: NA
CDR3aa: CASSVGTGDIFF; CDR3nt: TGTGCCAGCAGCGTAGGTACAGGGGATATCTTTTTC; v_gene: TRBV9; d_gene: TRBD1; j_gene: TRBJ1-2; abundance: few
CDR3aa: CASTEWEASNQPQHF; CDR3nt: TGTGCCAGCACCGAATGGGAGGCAAGCAATCAGCCCCAGCATTTT; v_gene: TRBV6-5; d_gene: NA; j_gene: TRBJ1-5; abundance: NA
CDR3aa: CASSEALLAVVHEQYF; CDR3nt: TGTGCCAGCAGTGAGGCACTACTAGCGGTCGTCCACGAGCAGTACTTC; v_gene: TRBV6-1; d_gene: TRBD2; j_gene: TRBJ2-7; abundance: NA
CDR3aa: CASSEVSDRGGLGYTF; CDR3nt: TGTGCCAGCAGTGAGGTATCGGACAGGGGCGGCTTGGGCTACACCTTC; v_gene: TRBV2; d_gene: TRBD1; j_gene: TRBJ1-2; abundance: NA
CDR3aa: CASSSTGDERQPQHF; CDR3nt: TGTGCCAGCAGTTCGACAGGGGATGAGAGGCAGCCCCAGCATTTT; v_gene: TRBV3-1/TRBV3-2; d_gene: TRBD1; j_gene: TRBJ1-5; abundance: NA
CDR3aa: CASSVGGRPIPPTF; CDR3nt: TGTGCCAGCAGCGTAGGAGGCCGCCCCATCCCCCCCACCTTC; v_gene: TRBV9; d_gene: NA; j_gene: TRBJ1-2; abundance: NA
CDR3aa: CASSMRANTEAFF; CDR3nt: TGTGCCAGTAGTATGAGAGCGAACACTGAAGCTTTCTTT; v_gene: TRBV19; d_gene: NA; j_gene: TRBJ1-1; abundance: NA
CDR3aa: CASKGLAGTLGTGELFF; CDR3nt: TGTGCCAGTAAGGGACTAGCGGGGACCCTAGGCACCGGGGAGCTGTTTTTT; v_gene: TRBV27; d_gene: TRBD2; j_gene: TRBJ2-2; abundance: NA
CDR3aa: CSVATGTPEKLFF; CDR3nt: TGCAGCGTGGCGACCGGGACACCTGAAAAACTGTTTTTT; v_gene: TRBV29-1; d_gene: NA; j_gene: TRBJ1-4; abundance: NA
CDR3aa: CASSLDYRTGGDNEQFF; CDR3nt: TGTGCCAGCAGCTTAGACTACCGGACAGGGGGGGACAATGAGCAGTTCTTC; v_gene: TRBV7-8; d_gene: TRBD1; j_gene: TRBJ2-1; abundance: NA
CDR3aa: CSVEDATEAGEAFF; CDR3nt: TGCAGCGTTGAAGACGCGACGGAGGCGGGTGAAGCTTTCTTT; v_gene: TRBV29-1; d_gene: NA; j_gene: TRBJ1-1; abundance: NA
CDR3aa: CSASRGGYGYTF; CDR3nt: TGCAGTGCTAGTAGGGGGGGTTATGGCTACACCTTC; v_gene: TRBV20-1; d_gene: NA; j_gene: TRBJ1-2; abundance: NA
CDR3aa: CASSLDKNTEAFF; CDR3nt: TGCGCCAGCAGCCTGGACAAGAACACTGAAGCTTTCTTT; v_gene: TRBV4-1; d_gene: NA; j_gene: TRBJ1-1; abundance: NA
CDR3aa: CASSIDLGEITDTQYF; CDR3nt: TGTGCCAGTAGTATAGATCTAGGGGAAATCACAGATACGCAGTATTTT; v_gene: TRBV19; d_gene: NA; j_gene: TRBJ2-3; abundance: NA
CDR3aa: CASPTGVSSYNEQFF; CDR3nt: TGTGCCAGCCCCACGGGGGTGAGCTCCTACAATGAGCAGTTCTTC; v_gene: TRBV6-5; d_gene: NA; j_gene: TRBJ2-1; abundance: NA
CDR3aa: CASSIGTGGFGGYTF; CDR3nt: TGTGCCAGTAGTATCGGAACAGGGGGTTTCGGAGGCTACACCTTC; v_gene: TRBV19; d_gene: TRBD1; j_gene: TRBJ1-2; abundance: NA
CDR3aa: CASSHRVEEQYF; CDR3nt: TGCGCCAGCAGCCACAGGGTTGAGGAGCAGTACTTC; v_gene: TRBV4-1; d_gene: NA; j_gene: TRBJ2-7; abundance: NA
CDR3aa: CATSEYRTDRTDTQYF; CDR3nt: TGTGCCACCAGTGAATACCGGACAGACCGCACAGATACGCAGTATTTT; v_gene: TRBV24-1; d_gene: NA; j_gene: TRBJ2-3; abundance: NA